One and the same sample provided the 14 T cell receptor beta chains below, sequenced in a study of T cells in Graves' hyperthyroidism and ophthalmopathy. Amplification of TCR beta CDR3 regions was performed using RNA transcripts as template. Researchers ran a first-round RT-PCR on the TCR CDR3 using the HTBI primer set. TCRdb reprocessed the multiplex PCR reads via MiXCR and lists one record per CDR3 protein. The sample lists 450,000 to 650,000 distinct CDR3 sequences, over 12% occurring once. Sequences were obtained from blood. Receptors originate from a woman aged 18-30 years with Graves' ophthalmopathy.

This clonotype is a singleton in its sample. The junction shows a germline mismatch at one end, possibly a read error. The CDR3 coding sequence is TGTGCCTGGAGTGTTCCGCCAGGGGTTGAAAAACTGTCTTTT. This gives the protein CAWSVPPGVEKLSF. This chain uses TRBV30 with TRBJ1-4; possible D gene TRBD1, 6 bases. The CDR3 loop spans 14 amino acids. Germline assignment: CDR1 GTSNPN and CDR2 SVGIG (reference sequence).

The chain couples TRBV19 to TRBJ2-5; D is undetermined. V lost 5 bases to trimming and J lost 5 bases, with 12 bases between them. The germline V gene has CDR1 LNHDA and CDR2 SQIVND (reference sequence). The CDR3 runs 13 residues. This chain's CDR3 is CASSPPHAETQYF. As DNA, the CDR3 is TGTGCCAGTAGTCCCCCCCATGCCGAGACCCAGTACTTC.

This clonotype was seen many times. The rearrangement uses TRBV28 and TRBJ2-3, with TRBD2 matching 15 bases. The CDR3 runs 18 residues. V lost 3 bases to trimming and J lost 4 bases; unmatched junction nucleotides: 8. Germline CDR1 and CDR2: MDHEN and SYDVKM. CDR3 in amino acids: CASSFPPGLAGGADTQYF. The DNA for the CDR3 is TGTGCCAGCAGTTTCCCCCCAGGACTAGCGGGAGGGGCAGATACGCAGTATTTT.

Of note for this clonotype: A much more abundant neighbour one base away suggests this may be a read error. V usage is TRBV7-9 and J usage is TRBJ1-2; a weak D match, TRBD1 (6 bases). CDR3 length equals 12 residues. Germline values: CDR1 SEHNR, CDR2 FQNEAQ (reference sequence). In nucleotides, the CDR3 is TGTGCCAGCGGCTTAAGCAGGGGCGGCTACACCTTC. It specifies CASGLSRGGYTF.

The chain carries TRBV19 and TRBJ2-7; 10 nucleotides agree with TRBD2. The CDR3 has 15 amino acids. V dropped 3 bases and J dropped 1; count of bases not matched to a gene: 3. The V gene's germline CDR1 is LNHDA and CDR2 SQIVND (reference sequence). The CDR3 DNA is TGTGCCAGTAGTATGGTAGCGGGAGGATCCTACGAGCAGTACTTC. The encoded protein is CASSMVAGGSYEQYF.

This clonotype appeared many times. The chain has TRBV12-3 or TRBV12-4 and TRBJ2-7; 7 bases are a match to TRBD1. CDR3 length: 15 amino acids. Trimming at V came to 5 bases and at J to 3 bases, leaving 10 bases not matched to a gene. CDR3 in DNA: TGTGCCAGCAGTATTTTTGAGGGGGCGAGCTACGAGCAGTACTTC. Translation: CASSIFEGASYEQYF.

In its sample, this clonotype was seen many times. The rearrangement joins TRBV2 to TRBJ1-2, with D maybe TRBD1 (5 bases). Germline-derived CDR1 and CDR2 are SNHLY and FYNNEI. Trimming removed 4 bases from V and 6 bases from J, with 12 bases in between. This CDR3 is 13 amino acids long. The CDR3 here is CASSGTGGNGYTF. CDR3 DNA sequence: TGTGCCAGCAGTGGCACGGGGGGGAATGGCTACACCTTC.

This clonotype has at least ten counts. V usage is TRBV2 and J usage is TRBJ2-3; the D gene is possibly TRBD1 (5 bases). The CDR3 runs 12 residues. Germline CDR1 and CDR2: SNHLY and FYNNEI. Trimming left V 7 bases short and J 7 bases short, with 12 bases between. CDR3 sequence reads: CASMYRLNTQYF. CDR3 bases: TGTGCCAGCATGTACAGGCTAAATACGCAGTATTTT.

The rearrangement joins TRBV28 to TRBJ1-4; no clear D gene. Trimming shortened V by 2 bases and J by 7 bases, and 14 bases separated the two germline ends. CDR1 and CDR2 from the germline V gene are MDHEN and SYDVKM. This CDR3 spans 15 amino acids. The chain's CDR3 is CASSLLGDSGEKLFF. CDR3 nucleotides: TGTGCCAGCAGTTTACTTGGGGATTCTGGTGAAAAACTGTTTTTT.

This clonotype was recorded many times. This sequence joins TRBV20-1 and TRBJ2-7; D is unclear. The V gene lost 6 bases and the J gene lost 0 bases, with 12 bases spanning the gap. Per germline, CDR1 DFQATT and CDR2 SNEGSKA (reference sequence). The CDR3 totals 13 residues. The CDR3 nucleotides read TGCAGTGCCGCCGGCGTGAGCTCCTACGAGCAGTACTTC. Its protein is CSAAGVSSYEQYF.

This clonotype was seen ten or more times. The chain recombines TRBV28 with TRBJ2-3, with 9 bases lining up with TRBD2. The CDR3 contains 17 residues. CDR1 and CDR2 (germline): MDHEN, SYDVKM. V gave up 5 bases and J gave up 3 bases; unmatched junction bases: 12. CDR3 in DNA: TGTGCCAGCAGTCCCGTGAGCGGGAGGCCCGGGACAGATACGCAGTATTTT. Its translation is CASSPVSGRPGTDTQYF.

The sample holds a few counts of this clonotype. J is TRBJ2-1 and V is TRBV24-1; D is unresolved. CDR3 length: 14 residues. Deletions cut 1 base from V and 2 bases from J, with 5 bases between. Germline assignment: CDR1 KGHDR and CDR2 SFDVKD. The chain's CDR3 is CATSDLNPYNEQFF. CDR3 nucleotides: TGTGCCACCAGTGATTTAAATCCCTACAATGAGCAGTTCTTC.

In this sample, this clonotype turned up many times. CDR3 in DNA: TGTGCCAGCAGTGGGGGTCAAGGGGGAGGTACTGAAGCTTTCTTT. Amino acid sequence: CASSGGQGGGTEAFF. The rearrangement uses TRBV27 and TRBJ1-1; tentative D call: TRBD1 (6 bases). The CDR3 spans 15 residues. Germline values: CDR1 MNHEY, CDR2 SMNVEV (reference sequence). V lost 5 bases to trimming and J lost 5 bases, with 18 bases between them.

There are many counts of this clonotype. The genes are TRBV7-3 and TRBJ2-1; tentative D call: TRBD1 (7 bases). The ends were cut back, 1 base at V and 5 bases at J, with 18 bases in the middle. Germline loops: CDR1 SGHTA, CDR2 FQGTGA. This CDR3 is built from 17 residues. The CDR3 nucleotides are TGTGCCAGCAGCTTAAGGGGGGACAGCCCTATGGACAATGAGCAGTTCTTC. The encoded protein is CASSLRGDSPMDNEQFF. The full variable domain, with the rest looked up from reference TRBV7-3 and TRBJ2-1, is GAGVSQTPSNKVTEKGKYVELRCDPISGHTALYWYRQSLGQGPEFLIYFQGTGAADDSGLPNDRFFAVRPEGSVSTLKIQRTERGDSAVYLCASSLRGDSPMDNEQFFGPGTRLTVL.